This T cell receptor (beta chain) was captured by sequencing in a study of T cell responses to AZD1222 COVID-19 vaccine (dated by TCRdb to about 2021). General notes on the study: TCR sequencing covered 233 trial participants: 207 given two doses of AZD1222 and approximately 26 given two doses of MenACWY control vaccine. Trial participants were enrolled by age into 18-55, 56-69 and 70-plus year subgroups, with roughly 160, 29 and 62 TCR-sequenced participants respectively. Results and caveats for the whole study, not just this receptor: After two AZD1222 doses, spike-specific TCR breadth and depth were significantly higher than at day 0 and than in MenACWY recipients. Vaccine-associated CD4 TCRs spanned the whole spike protein, with dominant responses in regions 160-218 and 743-854. Participants were mostly white British and included more females than males, and it was suggested by the authors that clonal diversity may have been underestimated. Reportedly, almost half of the unique spike-specific TCRs recognized epitopes lying outside the regions that are mutated in the B.1.351 and B.1.1.7 variants. Conclusions about previously exposed vaccinees were limited because only six AZD1222 recipients were SARS-CoV-2 seropositive at baseline. Because no samples from the day 14 peak response were available, repertoires could be characterized only after the peak T cell response. In the small 56-69-year group, the increase in depth fell short of significance, most likely because of low power.

What the time point label conveys for this sample: about 28 days (+/-7) after the second vaccine dose. AZD1222 recipients given second doses at about 4 weeks or at about 12 weeks were pooled, since spike-specific TCR depth and breadth were not found to differ between the two schedules. Samples from vaccinated people were obtained from the UK trials COV001 and COV002, which included a single-blind randomized controlled phase 2/3 trial of AZD1222 (ChAdOx1 nCoV-19) in healthy adults. For TCRbeta chain sequencing, PBMC samples from trial participants were taken at day 0 and at day 28 after the second dose. Trimming at the junction amounts to 3 bases on V and 1 base on J, and the germline ends lie 7 bases apart. Taken from cysteine to phenylalanine, the CDR3 has 13 residues. Only the CDR3 DNA stays, 39 bases, in frame from base 1. The germline V gene gives CDR1 as SGDLS and CDR2 as YYNGEE. In its sample, this clone was seen a few times. Its antigen remains unidentified. No base quality information exists; no much larger clone differs at one position.

The CDR3 regions of human TCRbeta chains were analyzed by immunosequencing. The authors' pipeline ran thus. Repertoire TCRs were matched against a reference library of SARS-CoV-2-specific TCRs generated with the MIRA antigen-specificity platform. Breadth meant the fraction of unique TCRs that were SARS-CoV-2-associated, whereas depth meant the fraction of total T cells that were SARS-CoV-2-associated. Using the MIRA data, every spike-specific TCR was mapped to the spike region that the TCR reacted to and assigned to either a CD4 or a CD8 class. Log10-transformed breadth and depth values were compared by one-way ANOVA with Sidak's multiple comparisons tests. TCRdb carries this immuneACCESS record with in-frame sequences only. Its versions omit some clonotypes, under half of them owing to an unresolved V gene in the studies checked, with the rest unexplained. D and trimming were read from the DNA, whereas the V and J calls and clone size are those reported in that table. This sample gives approximately 75,000 clones in total; around 87% of them show up just once. Clones ranked in the top ten supply more than 15% of the sample.

The starting material was peripheral blood, obtained 28 days after the second AZD1222 dose. This TCR derives from an adult who received the AZD1222 COVID-19 vaccine. The rearrangement joined TRBV9 to TRBJ1-1; the D gene is unclear. The CDR3 has the sequence CASSEGGNTEAFF. The DNA sequence is as follows: TGTGCCAGCAGCGAGGGTGGGAACACTGAAGCTTTCTTT.